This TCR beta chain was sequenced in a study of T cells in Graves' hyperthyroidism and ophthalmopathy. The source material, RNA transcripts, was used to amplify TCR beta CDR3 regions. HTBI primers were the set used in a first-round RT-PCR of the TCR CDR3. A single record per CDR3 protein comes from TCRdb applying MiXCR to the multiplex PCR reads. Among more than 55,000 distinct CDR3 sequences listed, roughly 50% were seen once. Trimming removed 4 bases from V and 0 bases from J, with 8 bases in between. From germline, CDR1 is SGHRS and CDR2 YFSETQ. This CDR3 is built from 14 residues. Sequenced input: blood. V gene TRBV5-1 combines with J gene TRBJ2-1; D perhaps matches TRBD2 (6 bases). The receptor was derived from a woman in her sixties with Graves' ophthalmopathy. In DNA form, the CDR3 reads TGCGCCAGCAGCCGGAGGGACTCCTACAATGAGCAGTTCTTC. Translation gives CASSRRDSYNEQFF.